The source of this TCR beta chain is a study of cytomegalovirus exposure and HLA in healthy donors. General observations from the study: The study recorded some 160 TCR beta chains that were cytomegalovirus-associated. Accounts indicate the classifier identified cytomegalovirus status with strong specificity and sensitivity.

Comment on this clone: Its target is unknown.

Per the germline V gene, CDR1 is SGHRS and CDR2 is YFSETQ. This CDR3 spans 13 amino acids. V lost 1 base and J lost 2, with 6 bases in between. TCRdb keeps only in-frame clones here, not all; method: immunoSEQ multiplex PCR. The sample lists about 98,000 clones; approximately 84% were seen once. The sample was PBMCs. The chain couples TRBV5-1 to TRBJ1-1; D gene unclear. The receptor was derived from a man between 18 and 29 years old in good health and CMV-seropositive. Here the CDR3 reads CASSLTANTEAFF. The CDR3 region has the DNA TGCGCCAGCAGCTTGACAGCTAACACTGAAGCTTTCTTT.